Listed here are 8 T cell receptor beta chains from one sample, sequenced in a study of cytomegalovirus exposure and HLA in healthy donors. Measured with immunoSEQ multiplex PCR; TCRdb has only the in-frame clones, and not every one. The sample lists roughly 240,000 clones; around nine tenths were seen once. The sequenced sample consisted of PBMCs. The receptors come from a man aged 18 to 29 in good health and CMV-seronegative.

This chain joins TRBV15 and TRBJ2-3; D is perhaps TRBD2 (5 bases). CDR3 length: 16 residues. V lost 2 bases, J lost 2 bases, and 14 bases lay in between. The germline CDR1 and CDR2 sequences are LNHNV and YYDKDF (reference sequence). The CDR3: CATSRSMDLLTDTQYF. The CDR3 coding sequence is TGTGCCACCAGCAGATCCATGGACTTGCTCACAGATACGCAGTATTTT.

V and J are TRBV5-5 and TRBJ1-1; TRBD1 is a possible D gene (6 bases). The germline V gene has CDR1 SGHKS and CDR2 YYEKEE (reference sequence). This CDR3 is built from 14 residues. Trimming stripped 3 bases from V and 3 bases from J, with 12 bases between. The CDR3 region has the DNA TGTGCCAGCAGCTGGGGGCCCGGGGACACTGAAGCTTTCTTT. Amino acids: CASSWGPGDTEAFF.

In DNA, the CDR3 is TGCGCCAGCAGCCAAGAGCATGGGCAGGGGCCGAACACTGAAGCTTTCTTT. It yields the protein CASSQEHGQGPNTEAFF. This chain links TRBV4-3 with TRBJ1-1; D might be TRBD1 (6 bases). CDR1 LGHNA and CDR2 YSLEER come from the germline V gene. V was shortened by 0 bases and J by 1 base, with 15 bases between the two germline ends. The CDR3 runs 17 residues.

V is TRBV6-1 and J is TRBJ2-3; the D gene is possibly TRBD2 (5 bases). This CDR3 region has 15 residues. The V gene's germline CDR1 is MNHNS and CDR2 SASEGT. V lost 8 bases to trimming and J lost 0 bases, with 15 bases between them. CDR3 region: CASRRRTPSTDTQYF. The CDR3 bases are TGTGCCAGCCGCCGGAGGACGCCTAGCACAGATACGCAGTATTTT.

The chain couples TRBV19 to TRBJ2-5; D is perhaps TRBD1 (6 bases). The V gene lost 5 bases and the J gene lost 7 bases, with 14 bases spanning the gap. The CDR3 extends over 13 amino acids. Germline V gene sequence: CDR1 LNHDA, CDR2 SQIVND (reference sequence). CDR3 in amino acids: CASSSGIRGTQYF. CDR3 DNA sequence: TGTGCCAGTAGTTCAGGGATCAGGGGGACCCAGTACTTC.

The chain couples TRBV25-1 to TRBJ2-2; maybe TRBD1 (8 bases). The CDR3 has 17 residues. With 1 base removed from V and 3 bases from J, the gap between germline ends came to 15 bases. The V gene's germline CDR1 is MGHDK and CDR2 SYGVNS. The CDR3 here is CASSEFGQGGHTGELFF. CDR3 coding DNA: TGTGCCAGCAGTGAATTCGGACAGGGAGGGCACACCGGGGAGCTGTTTTTT. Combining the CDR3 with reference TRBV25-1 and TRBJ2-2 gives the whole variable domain EADIYQTPRYLVIGTGKKITLECSQTMGHDKMYWYQQDPGMELHLIHYSYGVNSTEKGDLSSESTVSRIRTEHFPLTLESARPSHTSQYLCASSEFGQGGHTGELFFGEGSRLTVL.

For the CDR3, the DNA is TGCGCCAGCAGCAGCCCCGCCAGGGACAACGAGCAGTACTTC. Protein sequence: CASSSPARDNEQYF. J is TRBJ2-7 and V is TRBV5-1; TRBD1 might be the D (6 bases). The CDR3 runs 14 residues. Per germline, CDR1 SGHRS and CDR2 YFSETQ. V was cut by 4 bases and J by 5 bases, with 16 bases left in between.

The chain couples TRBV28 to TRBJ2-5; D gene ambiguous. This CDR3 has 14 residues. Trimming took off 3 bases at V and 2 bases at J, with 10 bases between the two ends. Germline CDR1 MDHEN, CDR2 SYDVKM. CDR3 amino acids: CASSFSIGQETQYF. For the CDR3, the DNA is TGTGCCAGCAGTTTTAGCATCGGACAAGAGACCCAGTACTTC.